This TCR beta chain is drawn from a study of blood T cell repertoires in COVID-19. Overall study context: The cDNA or gDNA used as material had been derived from T cells, B-cell-depleted T cells, or PBMCs.

Participant age was roughly 18 to 90 years, and participants resided in fewer than 30 US areas. Cohorts were determined from participant-reported clinical history. Per germline, CDR1 LNHDA and CDR2 SQIVND (reference sequence). J gave up 5 bases and V 1 base, and 1 base lay outside the gene matches. The CDR3 consists of 14 residues. In the authors' methods: By means of reference gene primer amplification, nucleated cell counts were estimated. The repertoire was sequenced with immunoSEQ multiplex PCR; TCRdb's copy has only in-frame clones and lacks some. V and J calls and clone size come straight from that table; D and trimming were deduced from the DNA. The sample holds some 260,000 clones; about 89% are singletons and the top ten take under 10%.

Sequenced: PBMCs or T cells enriched from blood (not recorded which). This clonotype was obtained from a man aged 35 to 55 who had recovered from COVID-19. The chain employs TRBV19 and TRBJ1-5; 8 positions match TRBD1. The CDR3 bases are TGTGCCAGTAGTATAGTACAGGGGGATCAGCCCCAGCATTTT. It translates to CASSIVQGDQPQHF.